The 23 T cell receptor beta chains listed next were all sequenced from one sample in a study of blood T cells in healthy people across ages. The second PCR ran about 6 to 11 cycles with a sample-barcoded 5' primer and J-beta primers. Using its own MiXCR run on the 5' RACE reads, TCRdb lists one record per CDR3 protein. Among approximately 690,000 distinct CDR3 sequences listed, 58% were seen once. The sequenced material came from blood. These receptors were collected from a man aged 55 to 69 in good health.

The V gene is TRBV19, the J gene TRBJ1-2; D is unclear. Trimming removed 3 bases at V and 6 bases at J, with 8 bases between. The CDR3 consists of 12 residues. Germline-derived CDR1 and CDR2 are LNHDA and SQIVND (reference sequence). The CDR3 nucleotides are TGTGCCAGTAGTATTGCCGGCAATGGCTACACCTTC. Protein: CASSIAGNGYTF.

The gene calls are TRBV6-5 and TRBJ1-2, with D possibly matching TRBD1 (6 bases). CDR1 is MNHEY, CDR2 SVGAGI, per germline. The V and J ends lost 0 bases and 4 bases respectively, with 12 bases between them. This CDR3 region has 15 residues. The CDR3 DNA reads TGTGCCAGCAGTTACTCAAGGGGGTACGGCTATGGCTACACCTTC. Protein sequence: CASSYSRGYGYGYTF.

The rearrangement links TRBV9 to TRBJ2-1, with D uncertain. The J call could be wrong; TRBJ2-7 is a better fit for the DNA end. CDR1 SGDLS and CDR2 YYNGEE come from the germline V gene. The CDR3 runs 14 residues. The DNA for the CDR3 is TGTGCCAGCACCCCACGGAGCTCCTACAATGAGCAGTACTTC. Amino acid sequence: CASTPRSSYNEQYF.

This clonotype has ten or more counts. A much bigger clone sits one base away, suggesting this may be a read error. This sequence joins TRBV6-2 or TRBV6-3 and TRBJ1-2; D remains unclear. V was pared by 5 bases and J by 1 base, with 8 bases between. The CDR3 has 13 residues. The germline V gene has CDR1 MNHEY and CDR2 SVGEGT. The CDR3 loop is CASSDFFNYGYTF. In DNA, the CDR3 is TGTGCCAGCAGTGACTTTTTTAACTATGGCTACACCTTC.

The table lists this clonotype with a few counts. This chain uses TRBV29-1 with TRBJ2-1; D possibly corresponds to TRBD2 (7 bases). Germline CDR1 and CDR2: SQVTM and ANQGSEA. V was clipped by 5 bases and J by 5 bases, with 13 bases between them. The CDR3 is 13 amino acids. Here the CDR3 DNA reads TGCAGCGTTCGGGGGGACACCCACAATGAGCAGTTCTTC. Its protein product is CSVRGDTHNEQFF.

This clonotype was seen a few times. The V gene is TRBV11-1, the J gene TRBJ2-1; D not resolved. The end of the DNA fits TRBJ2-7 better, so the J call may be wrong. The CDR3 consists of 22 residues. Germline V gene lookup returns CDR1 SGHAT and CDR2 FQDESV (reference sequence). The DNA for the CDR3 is TGTGCCAGCAGCTCCCCGGATTTTCATCTCACCCGACGACCAAATGGTGGCAATGAGCAGTACTTC. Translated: CASSSPDFHLTRRPNGGNEQYF.

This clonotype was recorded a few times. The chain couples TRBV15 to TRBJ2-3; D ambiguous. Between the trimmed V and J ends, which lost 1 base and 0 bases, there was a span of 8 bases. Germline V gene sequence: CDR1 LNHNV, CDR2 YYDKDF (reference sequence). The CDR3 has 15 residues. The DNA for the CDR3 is TGTGCCACCAGCAGAGCGGTTACTAGCACAGATACGCAGTATTTT. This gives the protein CATSRAVTSTDTQYF.

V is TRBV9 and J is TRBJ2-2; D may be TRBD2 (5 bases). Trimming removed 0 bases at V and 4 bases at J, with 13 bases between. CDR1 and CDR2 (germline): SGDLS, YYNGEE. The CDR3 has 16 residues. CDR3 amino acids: CASSVVSGGSTGELFF. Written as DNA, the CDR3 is TGTGCCAGCAGCGTAGTCAGCGGAGGATCCACCGGGGAGCTGTTTTTT.

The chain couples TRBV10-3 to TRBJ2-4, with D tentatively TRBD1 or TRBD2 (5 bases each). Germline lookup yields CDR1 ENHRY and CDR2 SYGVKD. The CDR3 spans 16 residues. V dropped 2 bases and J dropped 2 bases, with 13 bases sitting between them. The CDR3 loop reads CAISEGPWGTKNIQYF. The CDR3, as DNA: TGTGCCATCAGTGAGGGGCCTTGGGGGACCAAAAACATTCAGTACTTC.

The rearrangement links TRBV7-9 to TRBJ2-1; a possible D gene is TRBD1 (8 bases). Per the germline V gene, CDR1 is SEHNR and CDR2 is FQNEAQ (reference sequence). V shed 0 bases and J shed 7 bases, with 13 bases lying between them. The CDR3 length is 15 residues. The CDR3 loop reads CASSLADRGGNEQFF. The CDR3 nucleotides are TGTGCCAGCAGCTTAGCTGACAGGGGAGGGAATGAGCAGTTCTTC.

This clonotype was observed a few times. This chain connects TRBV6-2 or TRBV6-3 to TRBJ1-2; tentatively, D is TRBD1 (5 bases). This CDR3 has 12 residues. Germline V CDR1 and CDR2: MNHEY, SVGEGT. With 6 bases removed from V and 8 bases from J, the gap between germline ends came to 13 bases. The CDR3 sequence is CASSQGGQGYTF. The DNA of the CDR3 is TGTGCCAGCAGCCAGGGAGGACAAGGCTACACCTTC.

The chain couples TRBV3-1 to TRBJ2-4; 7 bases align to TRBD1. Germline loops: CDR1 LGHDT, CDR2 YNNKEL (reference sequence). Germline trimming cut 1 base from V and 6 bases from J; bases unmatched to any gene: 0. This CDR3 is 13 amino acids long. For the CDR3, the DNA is TGTGCCAGCAGCCAAGGGGACAGAAACATTCAGTACTTC. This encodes CASSQGDRNIQYF.

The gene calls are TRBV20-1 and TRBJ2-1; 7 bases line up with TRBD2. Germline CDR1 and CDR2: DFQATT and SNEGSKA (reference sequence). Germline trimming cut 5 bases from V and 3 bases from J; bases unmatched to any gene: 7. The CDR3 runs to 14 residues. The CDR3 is CSAPSGVGYNEQFF. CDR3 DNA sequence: TGCAGTGCTCCGAGCGGGGTTGGCTACAATGAGCAGTTCTTC.

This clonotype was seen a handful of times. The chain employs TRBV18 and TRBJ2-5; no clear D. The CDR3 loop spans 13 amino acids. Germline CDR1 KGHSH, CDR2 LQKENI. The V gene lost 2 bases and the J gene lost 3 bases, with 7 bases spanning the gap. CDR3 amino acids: CASSPGSKETQYF. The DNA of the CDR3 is TGTGCCAGCTCACCAGGCAGCAAAGAGACCCAGTACTTC.

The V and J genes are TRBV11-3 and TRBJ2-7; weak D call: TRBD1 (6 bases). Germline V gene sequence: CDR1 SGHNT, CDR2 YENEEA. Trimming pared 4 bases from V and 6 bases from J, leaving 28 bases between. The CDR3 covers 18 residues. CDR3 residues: CASSSYRVFGRVPIEQYF. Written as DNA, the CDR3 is TGTGCCAGCAGCTCGTACAGGGTATTTGGCAGGGTACCTATCGAGCAGTACTTC.

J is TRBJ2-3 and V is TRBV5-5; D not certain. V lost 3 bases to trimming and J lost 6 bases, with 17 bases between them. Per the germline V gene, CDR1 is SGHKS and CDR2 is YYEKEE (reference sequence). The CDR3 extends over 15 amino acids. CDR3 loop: CASSSAYPERDTQYF. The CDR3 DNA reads TGTGCCAGCAGCTCTGCCTATCCGGAGAGGGATACGCAGTATTTT.

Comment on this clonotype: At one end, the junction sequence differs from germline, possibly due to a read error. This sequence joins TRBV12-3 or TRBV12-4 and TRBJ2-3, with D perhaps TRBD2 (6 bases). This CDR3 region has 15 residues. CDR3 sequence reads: CAGSFSRGPADTEYF. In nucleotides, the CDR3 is TGTGCCGGCAGTTTTTCGCGGGGCCCTGCAGATACGGAGTATTTT.

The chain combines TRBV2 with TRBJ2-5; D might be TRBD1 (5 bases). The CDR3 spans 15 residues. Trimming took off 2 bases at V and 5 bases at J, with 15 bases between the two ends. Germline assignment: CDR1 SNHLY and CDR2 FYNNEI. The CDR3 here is CASSESVQVGETQYF. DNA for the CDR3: TGTGCCAGCAGTGAATCCGTACAGGTCGGCGAGACCCAGTACTTC.

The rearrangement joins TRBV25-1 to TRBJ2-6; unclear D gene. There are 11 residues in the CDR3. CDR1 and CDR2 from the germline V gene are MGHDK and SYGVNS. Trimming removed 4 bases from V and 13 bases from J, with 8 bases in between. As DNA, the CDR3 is TGTGCCAGCAGTGGTCCCGGGGTCCTGACTTTC. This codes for CASSGPGVLTF.

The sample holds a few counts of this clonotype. CDR3 nucleotide sequence: TGCGCCAGCAGCCCCCGACTAGCGGGGGATCAAGAGACCCAGTACTTC. Its protein product is CASSPRLAGDQETQYF. V is TRBV4-1 and J is TRBJ2-5; 12 bases agree with TRBD2. Trimming cost V 4 bases and J 2 bases; bases outside gene matches: 5. This CDR3 has 16 amino acids. Germline assignment: CDR1 MGHRA and CDR2 YSYEKL.

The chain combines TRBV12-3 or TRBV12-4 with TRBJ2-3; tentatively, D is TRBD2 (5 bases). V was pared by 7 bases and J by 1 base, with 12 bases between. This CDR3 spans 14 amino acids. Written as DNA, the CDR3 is TGTGCCAGCACCCGACGGCGGGGCACAGATACGCAGTATTTT. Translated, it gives CASTRRRGTDTQYF.

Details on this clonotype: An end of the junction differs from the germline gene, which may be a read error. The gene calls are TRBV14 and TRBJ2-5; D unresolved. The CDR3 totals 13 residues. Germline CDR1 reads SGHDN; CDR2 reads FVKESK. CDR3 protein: CASNQRPWETQYF. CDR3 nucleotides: TGTGCCAGCAACCAACGGCCATGGGAGACCCAGTACTTC.

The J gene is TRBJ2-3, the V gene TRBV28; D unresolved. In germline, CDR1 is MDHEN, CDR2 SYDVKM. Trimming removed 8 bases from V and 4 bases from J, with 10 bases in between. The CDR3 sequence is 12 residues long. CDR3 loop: CASASGADTQYF. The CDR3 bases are TGTGCCAGCGCTAGTGGCGCAGATACGCAGTATTTT.